This entry features one T cell receptor (beta chain) sequence. What it recognizes is unknown. These data come from a study of vaccination and CD4 T cells after COVID-19. For the study at large: Once diagnosed, patients had post-COVID samples drawn a median around 110 days later (range 35 to 161). Notes on the study in general: Spike mono-reactivity was found in 304 of 307 vaccine-specific clones from convalescent patients.

CDR1 is MNHEY and CDR2 is SVGAGI in the germline V gene. V gave up 2 bases and J gave up 7 bases; unmatched junction bases: 7. This CDR3 region has 15 residues. Treatment described: 10-day PBMC culture with coronavirus spike peptide pools or control peptides (ViraFEST assay). Cultured CD4+ T-cell DNA underwent Oncomine TCR Beta short-read sequencing. TCRdb reprocessed the PCR reads with MiXCR, giving one entry per CDR3 protein. The table shows about 14,000 distinct CDR3 sequences, with approximately 52% occurring only once. This TCR was sampled from a human donor who had recovered from COVID-19. Sequencing input: CD4+ T cells from blood, cultured in vitro. The chain is built from TRBV6-5 and TRBJ2-1; 8 bases match TRBD2. This CDR3 is CASSYLPGLGNEQFF. The CDR3, as DNA: TGTGCCAGCAGTTACCTCCCGGGACTAGGGAATGAGCAGTTCTTC.